The clone carrying this T cell receptor (beta chain) was seen once. This specimen belongs to a study of blood T cell repertoires in COVID-19. TCRdb's table, derived via immunoSEQ multiplex PCR, lists solely in-frame clones and lacks some. The sample consists of roughly 190,000 clones, about 91% of them appearing once. The CDR3 is 11 residues long. The germline V gene encodes CDR1 SEHNR and CDR2 FQNEAQ (reference sequence). Trimming took off 5 bases at V and 7 bases at J, with 9 bases between the two ends. The chain combines TRBV7-9 with TRBJ2-7; D uncertain. The sequence was collected from a young woman who had recovered from COVID-19. The sample taken for sequencing was PBMCs or T cells enriched from blood (not recorded which). CDR3 DNA sequence: TGTGCCAGCAGCGAGTCATGGGAGCAGTACTTC. This codes for CASSESWEQYF.